This T cell receptor beta chain was identified in a study of prognosis after radiotherapy for stage I lung cancer (dated by TCRdb to the early 2020s). With respect to the entire study: Between early 2018 and early 2019, roughly 18 patients with stage I NSCLC were enrolled in Nanjing, China. Patients with newly diagnosed primary stage I lung tumors numbered some 14, with roughly 5 others having oligometastatic NSCLC after surgical resection of the primary tumor. All patients were regarded as medically inoperable, because of comorbidities in over 10 patients and refusal of surgery in roughly 7 patients. Ages in the cohort of 13 men and 6 women ranged from about 50 to 84 years, with a median of 74. Tumor histology was squamous cell carcinoma in 7 or 8 patients and adenocarcinoma in more than 10. Image-guided IMRT or VMAT was used to deliver SBRT in 3 to 5 fractions at a biologically effective dose of at least 100 Gy. SBRT was not combined with any concurrent therapy in any patient. Four of the 19 patients developed distant metastases after SBRT, at a median of approximately 7 months; the other 15 showed no significant progression. The study profiled peripheral blood TCR beta repertoires from stage I NSCLC patients before and after stereotactic body radiotherapy and related them to distant failure. The study sequenced about 38 blood samples from 19 patients, one before and one after SBRT per patient.

All patients had node-negative disease on CT and PET/CT, and none had a history of other malignancies or prior chemotherapy or radiotherapy. About 6.2 milliliters of peripheral venous blood were drawn into EDTA tubes at each of two time points. Ficoll-Paque Plus density-gradient centrifugation was used to isolate PBMCs. Right after collection, samples were kept at -80 degrees C until analysis. The research as a whole found: Post-SBRT Shannon entropy and its change from baseline were lower in patients who developed distant metastases; baseline Shannon entropy was not associated with metastases. TRBV and TRBJ usage frequencies reportedly varied with metastasis status, involving two V genes at baseline and ten or so V and two J genes after SBRT. None of the reported P values were adjusted for multiple comparisons. No determination of tumor specificity was made for expanded TCR clones. The study was limited by the small cohort and short follow-up, and independent validation of the study findings is required. After SBRT, the count of unique TCR clones dropped from a median of approximately 10,000 beforehand to nearly 7,000 afterward (Wilcoxon paired P=0.011).

As encoded in the germline V gene (reference sequence), CDR1 is DFQATT while CDR2 is SNEGSKA. After removal of 0 bases from V and 7 bases from J, the junction retains 5 bases not matched to a gene. The CDR3 holds 15 amino acids from the cysteine to the phenylalanine. This entry keeps only the CDR3 DNA: 45 bases, framed from base 1. This clonotype was detected ten times or more. No antigen is known for it. No quality values exist for individual bases; no much larger clone is one base distant. Two rounds of multiplex PCR were performed to amplify the TCR beta CDR3 region from genomic DNA. In the first PCR round, primers specific to each TRBV and TRBJ gene were used, and the primer sequences were filed in Chinese patent CN105087789A. The second PCR round used universal primers. The Roche High Pure PCR Template Preparation Kit was used to extract genomic DNA from frozen PBMCs. The libraries underwent paired-end sequencing with 151 bp reads on an Illumina HiSeq 3000. For the original study's pipeline: Raw reads lacking the multiplex PCR primer sequences were removed with CutAdapt. PEAR was used to merge high-quality paired reads into contigs. By aligning each contig to reference sequences, MiXCR assigned the TRB V, D and J gene segments to that contig. CDR3 sequences were clustered by base quality and sequence similarity to remove sequencing errors. Diversity was measured as Shannon entropy normalized by the natural log of productive TCR sequence number. Clonality was defined as one minus Shannon entropy divided by the natural log of the number of unique clonotypes. The Youden index of ROC curves was used to select progression-free survival cut-offs for repertoire metrics, and analyses were performed in R 3.5.3. TCRdb handled the public reads itself, with Q25 trimming in fastp and clone calling in MiXCR, and kept productive beta chains. Rows with a matching CDR3 protein are joined into one entry that keeps the most common DNA and genes. Here the V and J calls rest on TCRdb's processing, not on the authors' analysis. Counted in this sample were around 25,000 distinct CDR3 sequences; roughly 34% of them appeared once. The ten largest clones add up to 62% of the sample.

The sequence came from a donor over 45 with non-small cell lung cancer. The material sequenced was PBMCs, taken before or after stereotactic body radiation therapy (not recorded which). Recombination connected TRBV20-1 to TRBJ1-4; 10 bases in the junction line up with TRBD1. CDR3 protein: CSARDPGQGVEKLFF. The nucleotides are TGCAGTGCTAGAGATCCCGGACAGGGGGTTGAAAAACTGTTTTTT.